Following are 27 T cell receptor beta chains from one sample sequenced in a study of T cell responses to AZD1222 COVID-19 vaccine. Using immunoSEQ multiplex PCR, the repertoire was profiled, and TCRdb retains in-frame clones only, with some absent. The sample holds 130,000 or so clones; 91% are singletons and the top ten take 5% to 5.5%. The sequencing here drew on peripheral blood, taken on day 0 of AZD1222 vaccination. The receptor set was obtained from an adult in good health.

The CDR3 sequence is CAWSPLSSGNTIYF. The CDR3 DNA reads TGTGCCTGGAGTCCCTTAAGCTCTGGAAACACCATATATTTT. This rearrangement joins TRBV30 to TRBJ1-3, with no clear D. The germline CDR1 and CDR2 sequences are GTSNPN and SVGIG (reference sequence). The V end was cut by 2 bases, the J end by 0 bases, with 8 bases between. There are 14 residues in the CDR3.

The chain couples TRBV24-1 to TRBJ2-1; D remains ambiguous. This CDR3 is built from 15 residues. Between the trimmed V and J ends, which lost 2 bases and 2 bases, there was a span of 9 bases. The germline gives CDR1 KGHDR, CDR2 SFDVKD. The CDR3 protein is CATSDSAITYNEQFF. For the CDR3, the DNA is TGTGCCACCAGTGATTCGGCTATAACCTACAATGAGCAGTTCTTC.

This chain's CDR3 is CASSLDRDRVFAGELFF. CDR3 in DNA: TGCGCCAGCAGCTTGGACCGGGACAGGGTGTTTGCCGGGGAGCTGTTTTTT. V usage is TRBV5-1 and J usage is TRBJ2-2; 9 bases are shared with TRBD1. Germline CDR1 reads SGHRS; CDR2 reads YFSETQ. After removal of 0 bases from V and 6 bases from J, the junction contained 9 bases not matched to a gene. This CDR3 is 17 amino acids long.

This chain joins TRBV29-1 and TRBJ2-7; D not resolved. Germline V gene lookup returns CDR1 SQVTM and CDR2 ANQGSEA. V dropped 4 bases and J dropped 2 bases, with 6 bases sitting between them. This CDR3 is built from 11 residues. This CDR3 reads CSVAWAYEQYF. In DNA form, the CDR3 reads TGCAGCGTTGCATGGGCCTACGAGCAGTACTTC.

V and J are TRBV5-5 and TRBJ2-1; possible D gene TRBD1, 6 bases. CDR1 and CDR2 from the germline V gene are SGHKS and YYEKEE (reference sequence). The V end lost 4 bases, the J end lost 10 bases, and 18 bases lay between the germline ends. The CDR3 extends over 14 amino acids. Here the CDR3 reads CASSPLAGAREQFF. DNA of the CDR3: TGTGCCAGCAGCCCCCTGGCAGGGGCGCGAGAGCAGTTCTTC.

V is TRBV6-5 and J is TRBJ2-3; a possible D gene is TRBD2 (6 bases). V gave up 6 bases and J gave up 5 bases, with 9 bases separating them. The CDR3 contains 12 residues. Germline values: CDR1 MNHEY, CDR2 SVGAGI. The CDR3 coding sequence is TGTGCCAGCAGGTGGGGGGTAGATACGCAGTATTTT. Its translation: CASRWGVDTQYF.

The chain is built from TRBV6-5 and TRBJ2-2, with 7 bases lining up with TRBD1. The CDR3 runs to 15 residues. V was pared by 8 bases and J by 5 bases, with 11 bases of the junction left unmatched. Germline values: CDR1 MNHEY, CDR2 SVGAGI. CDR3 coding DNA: TGTGCCAGCCTGGGACAGTCGAAGCCAACCGGGGAGCTGTTTTTT. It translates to CASLGQSKPTGELFF.

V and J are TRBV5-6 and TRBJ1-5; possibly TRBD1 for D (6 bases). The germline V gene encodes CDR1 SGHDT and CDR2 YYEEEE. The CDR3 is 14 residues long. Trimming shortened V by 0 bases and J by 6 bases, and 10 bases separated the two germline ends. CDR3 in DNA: TGTGCCAGCAGCTTGGGGCAGGGGTCTCAGCCCCAGCATTTT. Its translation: CASSLGQGSQPQHF.

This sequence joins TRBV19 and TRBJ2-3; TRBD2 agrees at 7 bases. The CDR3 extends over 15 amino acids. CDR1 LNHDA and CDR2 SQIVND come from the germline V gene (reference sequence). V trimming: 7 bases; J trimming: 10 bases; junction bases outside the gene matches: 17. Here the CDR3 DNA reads TGTGCCAGTACCCCCACGGGGGACTACCCGCTTCCGCAGTATTTT. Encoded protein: CASTPTGDYPLPQYF. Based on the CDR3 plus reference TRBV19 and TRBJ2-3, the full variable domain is DGGITQSPKYLFRKEGQNVTLSCEQNLNHDAMYWYRQDPGQGLRLIYYSQIVNDFQKGDIAEGYSVSREKKESFPLTVTSAQKNPTAFYLCASTPTGDYPLPQYFGPGTRLTVL.

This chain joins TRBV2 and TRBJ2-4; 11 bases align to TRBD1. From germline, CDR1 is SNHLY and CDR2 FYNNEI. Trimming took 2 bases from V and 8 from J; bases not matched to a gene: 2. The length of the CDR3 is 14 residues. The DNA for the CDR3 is TGTGCCAGCAGTGAAAGGACAGGGGGCCACATTCAGTACTTC. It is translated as CASSERTGGHIQYF.

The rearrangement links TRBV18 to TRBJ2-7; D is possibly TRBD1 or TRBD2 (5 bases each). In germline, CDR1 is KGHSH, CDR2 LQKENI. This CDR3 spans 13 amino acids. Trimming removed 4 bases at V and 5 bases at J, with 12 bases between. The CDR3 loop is CASSRAGTDEQYF. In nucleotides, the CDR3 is TGTGCCAGCTCACGAGCAGGGACCGACGAGCAGTACTTC.

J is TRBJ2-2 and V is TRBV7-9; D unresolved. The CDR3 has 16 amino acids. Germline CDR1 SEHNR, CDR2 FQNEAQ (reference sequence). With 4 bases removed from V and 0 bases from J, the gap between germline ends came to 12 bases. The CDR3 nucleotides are TGTGCCAGCAGCTCACTGCGTTCCCCGAACACCGGGGAGCTGTTTTTT. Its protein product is CASSSLRSPNTGELFF.

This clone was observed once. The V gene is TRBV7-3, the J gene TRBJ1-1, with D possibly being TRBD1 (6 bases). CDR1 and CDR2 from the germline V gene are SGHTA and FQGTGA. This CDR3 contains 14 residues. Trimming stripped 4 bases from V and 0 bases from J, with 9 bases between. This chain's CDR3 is CASSSGQLNTEAFF. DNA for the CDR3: TGTGCCAGCAGCTCAGGACAGCTGAACACTGAAGCTTTCTTT.

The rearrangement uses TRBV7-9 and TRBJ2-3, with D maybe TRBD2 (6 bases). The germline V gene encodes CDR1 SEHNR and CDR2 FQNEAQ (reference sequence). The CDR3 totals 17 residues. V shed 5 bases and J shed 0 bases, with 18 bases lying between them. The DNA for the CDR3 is TGTGCCAGCAGCCCCCCCGCGACGGGGGTGAGCACAGATACGCAGTATTTT. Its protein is CASSPPATGVSTDTQYF.

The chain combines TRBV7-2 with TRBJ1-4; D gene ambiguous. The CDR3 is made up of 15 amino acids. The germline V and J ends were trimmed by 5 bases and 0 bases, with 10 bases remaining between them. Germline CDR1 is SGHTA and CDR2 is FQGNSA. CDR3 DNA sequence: TGTGCCAGCAGCCTCCGGCCAGCAACTAATGAAAAACTGTTTTTT. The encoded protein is CASSLRPATNEKLFF.

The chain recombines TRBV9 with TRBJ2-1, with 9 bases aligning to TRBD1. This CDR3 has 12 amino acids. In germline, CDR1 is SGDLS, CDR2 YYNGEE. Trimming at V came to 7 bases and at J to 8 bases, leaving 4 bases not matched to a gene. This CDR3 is CASGTGRHEQFF. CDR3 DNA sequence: TGTGCCAGCGGGACAGGGCGTCATGAGCAGTTCTTC.

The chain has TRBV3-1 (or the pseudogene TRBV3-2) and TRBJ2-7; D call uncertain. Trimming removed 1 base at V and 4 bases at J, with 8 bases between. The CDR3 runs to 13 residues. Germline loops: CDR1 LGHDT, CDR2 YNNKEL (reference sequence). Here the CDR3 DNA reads TGTGCCAGCAGCCAAGTCCCGCAATACGAGCAGTACTTC. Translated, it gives CASSQVPQYEQYF.

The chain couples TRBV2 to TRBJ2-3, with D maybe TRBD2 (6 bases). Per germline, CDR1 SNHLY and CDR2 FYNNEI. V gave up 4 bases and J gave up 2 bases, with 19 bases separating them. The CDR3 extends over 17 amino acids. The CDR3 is CASSGLGRRGSTDTQYF. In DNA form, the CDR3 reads TGTGCCAGCAGTGGACTAGGGCGAAGAGGTTCCACAGATACGCAGTATTTT.

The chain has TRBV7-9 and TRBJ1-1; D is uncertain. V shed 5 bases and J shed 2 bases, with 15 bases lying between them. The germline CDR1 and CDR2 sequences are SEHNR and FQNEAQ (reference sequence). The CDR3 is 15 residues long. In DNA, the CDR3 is TGTGCCAGCAGCCTACAAAGCCCCGTAAACACTGAAGCTTTCTTT. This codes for CASSLQSPVNTEAFF.

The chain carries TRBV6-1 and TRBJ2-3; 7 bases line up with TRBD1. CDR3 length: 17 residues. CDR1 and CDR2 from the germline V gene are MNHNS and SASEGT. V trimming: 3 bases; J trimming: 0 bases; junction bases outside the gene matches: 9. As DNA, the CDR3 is TGTGCCAGCAGTGACCTCAACAGGGGCTCTAGCACAGATACGCAGTATTTT. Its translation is CASSDLNRGSSTDTQYF.

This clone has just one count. This CDR3 is CASRDSTVIYGYTF. The CDR3 nucleotides are TGTGCCAGCAGGGACAGTACAGTTATATATGGCTACACCTTC. The gene calls are TRBV6-5 and TRBJ1-2; D is possibly TRBD1 (6 bases). Per germline, CDR1 MNHEY and CDR2 SVGAGI. Trimming cost V 6 bases and J 5 bases, with 16 bases left between them. CDR3 length: 14 amino acids.

The DNA of the CDR3 is TGTGCCAGCTCACCAGGGAGTAACTATGGCTACACCTTC. Translated, it gives CASSPGSNYGYTF. The V gene is TRBV18, the J gene TRBJ1-2; no clear D. CDR1 is KGHSH and CDR2 is LQKENI in the germline V gene. The ends were cut back, 2 bases at V and 1 base at J, with 5 bases in the middle. This CDR3 has 13 residues.

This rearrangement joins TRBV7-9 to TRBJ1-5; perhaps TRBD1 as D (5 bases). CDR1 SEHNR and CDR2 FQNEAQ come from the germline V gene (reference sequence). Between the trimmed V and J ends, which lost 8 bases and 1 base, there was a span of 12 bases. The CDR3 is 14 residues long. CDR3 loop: CASSGGASNQPQHF. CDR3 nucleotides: TGTGCCAGCTCGGGCGGGGCGAGCAATCAGCCCCAGCATTTT.

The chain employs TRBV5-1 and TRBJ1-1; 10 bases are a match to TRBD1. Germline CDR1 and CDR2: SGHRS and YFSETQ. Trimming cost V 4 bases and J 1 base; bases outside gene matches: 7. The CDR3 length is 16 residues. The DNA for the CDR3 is TGCGCCAGCAGCCCTTTGACAGGGGGCGCGAACACTGAAGCTTTCTTT. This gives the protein CASSPLTGGANTEAFF. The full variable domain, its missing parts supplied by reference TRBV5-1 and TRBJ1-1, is KAGVTQTPRYLIKTRGQQVTLSCSPISGHRSVSWYQQTPGQGLQFLFEYFSETQRNKGNFPGRFSGRQFSNSRSEMNVSTLELGDSALYLCASSPLTGGANTEAFFGQGTRLTVV.

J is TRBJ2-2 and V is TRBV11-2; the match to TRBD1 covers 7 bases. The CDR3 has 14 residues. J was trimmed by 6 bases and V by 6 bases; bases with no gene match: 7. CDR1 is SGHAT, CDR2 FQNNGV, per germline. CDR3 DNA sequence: TGTGCCAGCAGACCGGACAGGTTGGCCGGGGAGCTGTTTTTT. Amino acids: CASRPDRLAGELFF. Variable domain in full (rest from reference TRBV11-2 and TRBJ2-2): EAGVAQSPRYKIIEKRQSVAFWCNPISGHATLYWYQQILGQGPKLLIQFQNNGVVDDSQLPKDRFSAERLKGVDSTLKIQPAKLEDSAVYLCASRPDRLAGELFFGEGSRLTVL.

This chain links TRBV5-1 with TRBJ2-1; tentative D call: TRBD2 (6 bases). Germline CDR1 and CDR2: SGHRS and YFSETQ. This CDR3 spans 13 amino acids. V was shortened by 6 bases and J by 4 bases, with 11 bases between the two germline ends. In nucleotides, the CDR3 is TGCGCCAGCAAGGAGGGAACGTACAATGAGCAGTTCTTC. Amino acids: CASKEGTYNEQFF.

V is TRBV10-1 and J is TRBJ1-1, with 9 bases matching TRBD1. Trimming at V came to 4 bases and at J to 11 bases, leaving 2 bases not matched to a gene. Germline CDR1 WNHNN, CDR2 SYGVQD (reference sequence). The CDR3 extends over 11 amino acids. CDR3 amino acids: CASSGDRVAFF. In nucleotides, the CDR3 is TGCGCCAGCAGTGGGGACAGGGTTGCTTTCTTT.